This entry concerns a single T cell receptor beta chain. This clonotype was recorded only once. Its antigen is unknown. No base quality values were provided; no much bigger clone lies one nucleotide off. One read yields weak evidence. The data derive from a study of tumor-infiltrating lymphocytes in oesophageal squamous cell carcinoma (dated by TCRdb to about 2016). V is pared back by 0 bases and J by 6 bases, with 12 bases lying between the germline termini. The cysteine opens and the phenylalanine closes a CDR3 of 15 amino acids. The retained sequence is limited to the CDR3, 45 bases, with the frame set at the first base. CDR1 is given as SGHAT and CDR2 as FQNNGV, both from the germline V gene. The library relied on PCR. These reads were obtained on an Illumina HiSeq 2000. Through fastp at Q25 and MiXCR, TCRdb rebuilt clones from the public reads, retaining in-frame beta chains. Each record represents a unique CDR3 protein, reported with the most common genes and DNA among its rows. The sample table contains around 14,000 distinct CDR3 sequences; only one count was recorded for about half of them. In total, the top ten clones hold around 20% of the sample.

The clonotype comes from a male donor with esophageal squamous cell carcinoma. The chain is encoded by TRBV11-2 joined to TRBJ1-5, with TRBD1 as a weak D call on 5 bases. Material for sequencing was esophageal tumor tissue. The CDR3 is CASSLEVGRGQPQHF. The nucleotide sequence reads as follows: TGTGCCAGCAGCTTAGAAGTGGGGAGGGGTCAGCCCCAGCATTTT.